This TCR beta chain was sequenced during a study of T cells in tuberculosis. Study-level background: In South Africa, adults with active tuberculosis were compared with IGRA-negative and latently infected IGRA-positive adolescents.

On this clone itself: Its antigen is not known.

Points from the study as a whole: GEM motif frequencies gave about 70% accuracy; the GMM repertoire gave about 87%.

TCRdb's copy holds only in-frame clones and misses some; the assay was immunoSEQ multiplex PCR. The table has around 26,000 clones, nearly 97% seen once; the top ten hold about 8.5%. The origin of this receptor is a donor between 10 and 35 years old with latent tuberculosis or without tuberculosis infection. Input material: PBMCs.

The CDR3, as DNA: TGTGCCACCAGCAGCCAACGGGACTTCACGGATACGCAGTATTTT. Protein product: CATSSQRDFTDTQYF. V gene TRBV15 combines with J gene TRBJ2-3; weak D call: TRBD2 (6 bases). CDR1 is LNHNV and CDR2 is YYDKDF in the germline V gene (reference sequence). CDR3 length: 15 residues. The V end was cut by 3 bases, the J end by 6 bases, with 16 bases between.